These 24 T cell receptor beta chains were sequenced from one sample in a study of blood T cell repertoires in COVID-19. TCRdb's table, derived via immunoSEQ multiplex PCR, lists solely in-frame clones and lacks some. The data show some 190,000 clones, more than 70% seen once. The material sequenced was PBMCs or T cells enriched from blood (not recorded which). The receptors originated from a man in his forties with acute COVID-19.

This chain's CDR3 is CASKLRRDRSNEQFF. CDR3 bases: TGTGCCAGCAAACTGCGGAGGGATCGAAGCAATGAGCAGTTCTTC. The genes are TRBV27 and TRBJ2-1, with D maybe TRBD2 (6 bases). CDR1 and CDR2 from the germline V gene are MNHEY and SMNVEV (reference sequence). The CDR3 runs 15 residues. V was clipped by 7 bases and J by 6 bases, with 19 bases between them.

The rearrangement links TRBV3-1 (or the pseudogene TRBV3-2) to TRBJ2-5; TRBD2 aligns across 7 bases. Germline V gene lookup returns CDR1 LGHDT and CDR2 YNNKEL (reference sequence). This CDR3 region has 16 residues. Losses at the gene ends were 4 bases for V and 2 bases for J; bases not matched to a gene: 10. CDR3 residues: CASSPIPSGPQETQYF. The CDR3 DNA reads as TGTGCCAGCAGCCCGATCCCTAGCGGACCGCAAGAGACCCAGTACTTC.

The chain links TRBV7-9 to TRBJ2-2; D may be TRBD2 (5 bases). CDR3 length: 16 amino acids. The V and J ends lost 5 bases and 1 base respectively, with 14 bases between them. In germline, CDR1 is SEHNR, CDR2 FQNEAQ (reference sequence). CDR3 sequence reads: CASSRGGGLNTGELFF. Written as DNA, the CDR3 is TGTGCCAGCAGCCGAGGAGGAGGCTTGAACACCGGGGAGCTGTTTTTT.

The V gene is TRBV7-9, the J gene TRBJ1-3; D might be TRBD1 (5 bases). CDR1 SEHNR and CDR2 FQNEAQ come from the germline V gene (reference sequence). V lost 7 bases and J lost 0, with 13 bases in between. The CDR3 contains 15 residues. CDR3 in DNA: TGTGCCAGCAAGGTTACAGGAACCTCTGGAAACACCATATATTTT. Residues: CASKVTGTSGNTIYF.

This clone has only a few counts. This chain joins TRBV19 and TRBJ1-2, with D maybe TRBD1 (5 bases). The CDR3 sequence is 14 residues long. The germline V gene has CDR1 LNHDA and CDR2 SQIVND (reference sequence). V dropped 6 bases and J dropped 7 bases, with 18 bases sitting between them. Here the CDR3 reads CASRRDGSMGGYTF. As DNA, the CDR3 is TGTGCCAGTAGGCGGGACGGCTCGATGGGTGGCTACACCTTC.

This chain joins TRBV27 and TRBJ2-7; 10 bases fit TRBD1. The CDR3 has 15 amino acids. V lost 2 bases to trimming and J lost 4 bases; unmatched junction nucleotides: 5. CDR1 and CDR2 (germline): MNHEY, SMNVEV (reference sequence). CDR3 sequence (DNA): TGTGCCAGCAGTTTAAGGGGGACAGGGGAGTACGAGCAGTACTTC. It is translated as CASSLRGTGEYEQYF.

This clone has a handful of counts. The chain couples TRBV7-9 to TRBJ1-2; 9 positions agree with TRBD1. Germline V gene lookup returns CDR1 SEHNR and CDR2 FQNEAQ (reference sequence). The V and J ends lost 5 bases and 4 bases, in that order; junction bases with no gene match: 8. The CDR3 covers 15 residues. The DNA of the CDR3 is TGTGCCAGCAGCCCGGGACAGGGTAAGGCCTATGGCTACACCTTC. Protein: CASSPGQGKAYGYTF.

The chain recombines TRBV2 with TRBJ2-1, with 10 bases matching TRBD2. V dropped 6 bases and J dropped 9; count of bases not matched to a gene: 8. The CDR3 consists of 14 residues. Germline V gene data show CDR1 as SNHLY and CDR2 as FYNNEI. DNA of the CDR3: TGTGCCAGCAGGTCGAGCGGGAGGGCCGTTGAGCAGTTCTTC. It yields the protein CASRSSGRAVEQFF.

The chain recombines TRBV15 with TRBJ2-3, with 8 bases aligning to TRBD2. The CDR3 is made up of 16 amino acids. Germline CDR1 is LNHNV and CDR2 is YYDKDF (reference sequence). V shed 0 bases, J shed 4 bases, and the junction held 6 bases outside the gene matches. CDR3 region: CATSRDWAGGSDTQYF. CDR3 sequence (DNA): TGTGCCACCAGCAGAGATTGGGCGGGAGGATCAGATACGCAGTATTTT.

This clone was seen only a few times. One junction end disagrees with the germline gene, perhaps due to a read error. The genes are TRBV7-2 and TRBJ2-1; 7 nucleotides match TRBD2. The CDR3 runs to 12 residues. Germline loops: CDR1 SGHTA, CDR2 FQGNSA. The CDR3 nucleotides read TGTGCCAGCAGCTTAGATGAGACTAGCTGGGTCTTC. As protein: CASSLDETSWVF.

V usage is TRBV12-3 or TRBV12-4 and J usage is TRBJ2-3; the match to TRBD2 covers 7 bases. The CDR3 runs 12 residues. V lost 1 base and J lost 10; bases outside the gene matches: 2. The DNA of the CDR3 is TGTGCCAGCAGTTTAGGGACTAGGGCGCAGTATTTT. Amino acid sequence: CASSLGTRAQYF.

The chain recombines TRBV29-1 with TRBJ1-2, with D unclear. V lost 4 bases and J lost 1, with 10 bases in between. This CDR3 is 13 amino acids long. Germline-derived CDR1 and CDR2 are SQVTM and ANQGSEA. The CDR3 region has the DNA TGCAGCGTTGGTGACATCCTTAACTATGGCTACACCTTC. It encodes CSVGDILNYGYTF.

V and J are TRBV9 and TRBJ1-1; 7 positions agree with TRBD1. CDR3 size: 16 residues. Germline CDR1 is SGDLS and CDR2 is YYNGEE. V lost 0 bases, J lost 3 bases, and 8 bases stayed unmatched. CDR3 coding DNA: TGTGCCAGCAGCGTAGCTCCCGGGACAGACTACACTGAAGCTTTCTTT. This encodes CASSVAPGTDYTEAFF.

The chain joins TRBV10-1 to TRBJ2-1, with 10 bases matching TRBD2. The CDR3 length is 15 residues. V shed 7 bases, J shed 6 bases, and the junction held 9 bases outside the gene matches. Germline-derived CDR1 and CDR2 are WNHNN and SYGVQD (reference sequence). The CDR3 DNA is TGCGCCAGCATCCTCGGGACTAGCGTTGGCAATGAGCAGTTCTTC. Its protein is CASILGTSVGNEQFF.

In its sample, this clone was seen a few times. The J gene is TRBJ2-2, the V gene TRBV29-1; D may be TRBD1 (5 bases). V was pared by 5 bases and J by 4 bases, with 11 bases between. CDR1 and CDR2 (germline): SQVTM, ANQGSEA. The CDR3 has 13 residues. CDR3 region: CSVSGRGTGELFF. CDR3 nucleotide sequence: TGCAGCGTTAGTGGAAGGGGCACCGGGGAGCTGTTTTTT.

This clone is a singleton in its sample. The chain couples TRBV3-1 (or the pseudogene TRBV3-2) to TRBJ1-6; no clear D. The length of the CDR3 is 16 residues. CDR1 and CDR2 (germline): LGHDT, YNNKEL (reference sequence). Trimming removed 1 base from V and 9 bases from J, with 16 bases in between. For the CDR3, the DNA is TGTGCCAGCAGCCAAGCGTCGGGAGCTGCGGGTTCACCCCTCCACTTT. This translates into CASSQASGAAGSPLHF.

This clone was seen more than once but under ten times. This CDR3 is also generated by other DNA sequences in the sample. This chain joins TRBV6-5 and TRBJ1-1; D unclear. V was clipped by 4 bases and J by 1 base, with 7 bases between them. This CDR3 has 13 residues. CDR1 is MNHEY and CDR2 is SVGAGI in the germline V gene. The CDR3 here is CASSSRRNTEAFF. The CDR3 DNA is TGTGCCAGCAGTTCGAGGCGGAACACTGAAGCTTTCTTT.

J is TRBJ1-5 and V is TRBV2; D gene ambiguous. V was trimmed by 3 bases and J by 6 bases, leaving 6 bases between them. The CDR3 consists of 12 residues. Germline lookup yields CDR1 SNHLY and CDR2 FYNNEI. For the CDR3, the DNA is TGTGCCAGCAGTGATGCGGTTCAGCCCCAGCATTTT. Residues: CASSDAVQPQHF.

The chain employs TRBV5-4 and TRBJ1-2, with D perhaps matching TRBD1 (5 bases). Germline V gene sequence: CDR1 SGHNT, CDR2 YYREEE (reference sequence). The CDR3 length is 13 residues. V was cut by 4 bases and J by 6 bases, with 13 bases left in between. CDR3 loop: CASSPSGGNGYTF. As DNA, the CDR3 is TGTGCCAGCAGCCCCTCCGGGGGAAATGGCTACACCTTC.

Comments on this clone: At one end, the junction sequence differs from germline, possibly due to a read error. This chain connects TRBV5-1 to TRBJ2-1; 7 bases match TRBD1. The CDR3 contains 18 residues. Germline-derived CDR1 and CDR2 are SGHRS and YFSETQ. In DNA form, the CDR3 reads TGCGCCAGCAGCTTGGGGGCCGGGACAGCGAGCTCCTACAGTGAGCAGTTCTTC. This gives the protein CASSLGAGTASSYSEQFF.

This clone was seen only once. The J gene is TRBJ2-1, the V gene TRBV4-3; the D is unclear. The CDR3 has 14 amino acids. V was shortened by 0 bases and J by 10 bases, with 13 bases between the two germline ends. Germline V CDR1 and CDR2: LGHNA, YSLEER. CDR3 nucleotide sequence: TGCGCCAGCAGCCAAGAAAGAAGCTCAGGAGAGCAGTTCTTC. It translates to CASSQERSSGEQFF.

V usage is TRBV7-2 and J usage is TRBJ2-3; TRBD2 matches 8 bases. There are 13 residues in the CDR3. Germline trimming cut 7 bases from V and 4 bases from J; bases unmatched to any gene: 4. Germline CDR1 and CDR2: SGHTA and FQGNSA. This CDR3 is CASTVGGADTQYF. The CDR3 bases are TGTGCCAGCACCGTCGGGGGGGCAGATACGCAGTATTTT.

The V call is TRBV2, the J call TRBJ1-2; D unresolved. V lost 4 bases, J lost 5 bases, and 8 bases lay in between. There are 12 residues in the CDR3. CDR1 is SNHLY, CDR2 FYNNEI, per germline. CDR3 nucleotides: TGTGCCAGCAGTGTCCAGTTGTATGGCTACACCTTC. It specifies CASSVQLYGYTF. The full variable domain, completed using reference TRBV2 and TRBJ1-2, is EPEVTQTPSHQVTQMGQEVILRCVPISNHLYFYWYRQILGQKVEFLVSFYNNEISEKSEIFDDQFSVERPDGSNFTLKIRSTKLEDSAMYFCASSVQLYGYTFGSGTRLTVV.

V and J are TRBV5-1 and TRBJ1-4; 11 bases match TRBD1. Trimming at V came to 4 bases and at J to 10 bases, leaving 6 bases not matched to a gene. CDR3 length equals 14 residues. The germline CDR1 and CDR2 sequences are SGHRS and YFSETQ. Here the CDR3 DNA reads TGCGCCAGCAGCGGGGACAGGGGGATTGGAAAACTGTTTTTT. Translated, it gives CASSGDRGIGKLFF.